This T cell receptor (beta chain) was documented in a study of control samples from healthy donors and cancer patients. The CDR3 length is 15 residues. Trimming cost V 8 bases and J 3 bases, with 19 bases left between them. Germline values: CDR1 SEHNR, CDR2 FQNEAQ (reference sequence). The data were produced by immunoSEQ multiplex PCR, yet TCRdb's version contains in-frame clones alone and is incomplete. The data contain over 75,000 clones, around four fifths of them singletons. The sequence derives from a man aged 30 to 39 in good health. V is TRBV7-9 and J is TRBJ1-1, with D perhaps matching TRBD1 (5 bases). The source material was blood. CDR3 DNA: TGTGCCAGCGGGAGGGGAACGATGGGGGACACTGAAGCTTTCTTT. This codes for CASGRGTMGDTEAFF.